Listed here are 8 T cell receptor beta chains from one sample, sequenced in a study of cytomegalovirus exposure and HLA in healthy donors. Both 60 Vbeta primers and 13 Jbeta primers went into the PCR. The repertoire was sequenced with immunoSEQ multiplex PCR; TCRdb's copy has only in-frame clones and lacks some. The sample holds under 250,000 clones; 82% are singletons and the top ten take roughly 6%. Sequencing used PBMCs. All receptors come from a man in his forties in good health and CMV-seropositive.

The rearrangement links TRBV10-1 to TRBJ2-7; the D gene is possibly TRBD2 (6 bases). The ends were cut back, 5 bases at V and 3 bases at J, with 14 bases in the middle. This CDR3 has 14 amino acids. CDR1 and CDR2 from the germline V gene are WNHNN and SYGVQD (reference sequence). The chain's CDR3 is CASSPRGLFYEQYF. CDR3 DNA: TGCGCCAGCAGTCCCCGGGGGTTGTTCTACGAGCAGTACTTC.

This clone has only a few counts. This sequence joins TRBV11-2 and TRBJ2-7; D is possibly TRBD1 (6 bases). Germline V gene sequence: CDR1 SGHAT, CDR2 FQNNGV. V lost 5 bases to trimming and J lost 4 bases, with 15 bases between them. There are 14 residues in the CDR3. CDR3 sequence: CASSPPGQLYEQYF. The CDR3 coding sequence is TGTGCCAGCAGCCCCCCGGGACAACTATACGAGCAGTACTTC.

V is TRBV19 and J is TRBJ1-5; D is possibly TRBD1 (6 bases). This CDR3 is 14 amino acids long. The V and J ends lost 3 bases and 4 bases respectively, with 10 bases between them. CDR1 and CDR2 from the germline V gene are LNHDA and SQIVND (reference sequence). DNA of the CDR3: TGTGCCAGTAGTATCGGACAGATAAATCAGCCCCAGCATTTT. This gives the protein CASSIGQINQPQHF.

CDR3 sequence: CASSLARLAGTSGANVLTF. The DNA of the CDR3 is TGTGCCAGCAGCTTAGCGAGACTAGCGGGGACCTCTGGGGCCAACGTCCTGACTTTC. J is TRBJ2-6 and V is TRBV7-2, with 11 bases lining up with TRBD2. The CDR3 is 19 amino acids. CDR1 and CDR2 from the germline V gene are SGHTA and FQGNSA. Trimming took 0 bases from V and 0 from J; bases not matched to a gene: 4.

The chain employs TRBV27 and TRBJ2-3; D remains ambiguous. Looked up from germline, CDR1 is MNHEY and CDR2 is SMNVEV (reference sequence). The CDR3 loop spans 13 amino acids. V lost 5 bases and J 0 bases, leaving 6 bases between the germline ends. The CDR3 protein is CASSGPSTDTQYF. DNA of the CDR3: TGTGCCAGCAGTGGCCCGAGCACAGATACGCAGTATTTT.

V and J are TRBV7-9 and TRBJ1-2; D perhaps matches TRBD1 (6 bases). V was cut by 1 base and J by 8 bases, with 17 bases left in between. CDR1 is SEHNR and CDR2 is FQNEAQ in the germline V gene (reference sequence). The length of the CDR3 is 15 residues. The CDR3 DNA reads TGTGCCAGCAGCTTAGAAATGGAAGGAAGGGGGGGCTACACCTTC. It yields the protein CASSLEMEGRGGYTF.

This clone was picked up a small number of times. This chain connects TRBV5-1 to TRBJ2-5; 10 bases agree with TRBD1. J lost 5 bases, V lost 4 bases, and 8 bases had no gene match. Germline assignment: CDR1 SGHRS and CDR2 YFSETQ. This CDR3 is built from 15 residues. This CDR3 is CASSPDRGRRETQYF. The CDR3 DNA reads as TGCGCCAGCAGCCCTGACAGGGGGCGGCGGGAGACCCAGTACTTC.

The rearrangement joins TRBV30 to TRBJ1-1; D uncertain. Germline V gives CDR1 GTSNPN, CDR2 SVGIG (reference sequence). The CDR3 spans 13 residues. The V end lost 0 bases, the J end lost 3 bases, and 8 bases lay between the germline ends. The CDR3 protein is CAWSVTADTEAFF. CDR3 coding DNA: TGTGCCTGGAGTGTAACGGCGGACACTGAAGCTTTCTTT.